Listed below are T cell receptor beta chains from one sample, sequenced in a study of blood T cells in healthy people across ages. TCRdb fed the 5' RACE reads into MiXCR, producing one record per CDR3 protein. The data show about 800,000 distinct CDR3 sequences, with around a quarter seen just once and under 4% held by the top ten. These same records also appear under a second study, on T cells of mothers and their children.

Sequenced sample: blood. These receptors originate from a boy between 10 and 17 years old in good health. The CDR3 runs from the conserved cysteine through the conserved F or W. A D gene is named only where the DNA matches it firmly. Clone size is shown for a subset of rows, as once, few, many or a class of expanded clone.

clone size: few; V gene: TRBV5-1; J gene: TRBJ2-3; D gene: .; CDR3 protein: CASLGDTDTQYF; CDR3 DNA: TGCGCCAGCCTTGGGGACACAGATACGCAGTATTTT
clone size: .; V gene: TRBV9; J gene: TRBJ2-7; D gene: .; CDR3 protein: CASSVNPGSSYEQYF; CDR3 DNA: TGTGCCAGCAGCGTCAATCCGGGGAGCTCCTACGAGCAGTACTTC
clone size: .; V gene: TRBV3-1; J gene: TRBJ2-7; D gene: TRBD2; CDR3 protein: CASSQDRAGTSGYEQYF; CDR3 DNA: TGTGCCAGCAGCCAAGACCGGGCCGGGACTAGCGGCTACGAGCAGTACTTC
clone size: .; V gene: TRBV27; J gene: TRBJ2-5; D gene: .; CDR3 protein: CASGPPGRLRFF; CDR3 DNA: TGTGCCAGCGGACCCCCGGGACGGCTTCGGTTCTTC
clone size: .; V gene: TRBV5-1; J gene: TRBJ2-3; D gene: .; CDR3 protein: CASSLDRDTQYF; CDR3 DNA: TGCGCCAGCAGCTTGGACAGAGATACGCAGTATTTT
clone size: few; V gene: TRBV29-1; J gene: TRBJ2-5; D gene: TRBD2; CDR3 protein: CSVNPGGKETQYF; CDR3 DNA: TGCAGCGTTAATCCGGGGGGAAAAGAGACCCAGTACTTC
clone size: few; V gene: TRBV7-2; J gene: TRBJ2-3; D gene: .; CDR3 protein: CASSRTADTQYF; CDR3 DNA: TGTGCCAGCTCCAGAACCGCAGATACGCAGTATTTT
clone size: few; V gene: TRBV6-5; J gene: TRBJ2-2; D gene: .; CDR3 protein: CASSRDVANTGELFF; CDR3 DNA: TGTGCCAGCAGCCGGGACGTGGCAAACACCGGGGAGCTGTTTTTT
clone size: .; V gene: TRBV6-6; J gene: TRBJ2-7; D gene: TRBD2; CDR3 protein: CASTDSGDSYEQYF; CDR3 DNA: TGTGCCAGCACGGATAGCGGGGACTCCTACGAGCAGTACTTC
clone size: few; V gene: TRBV20-1; J gene: TRBJ2-3; D gene: TRBD2; CDR3 protein: CSASHSGAGVKTQYF; CDR3 DNA: TGCAGTGCTAGTCATTCGGGCGCGGGGGTGAAAACGCAGTATTTT
clone size: few; V gene: TRBV12-3/TRBV12-4; J gene: TRBJ1-3; D gene: .; CDR3 protein: CASSFTDAGNTIYF; CDR3 DNA: TGTGCCAGCAGTTTTACAGATGCTGGAAACACCATATATTTT
clone size: .; V gene: TRBV20-1; J gene: TRBJ2-7; D gene: TRBD2; CDR3 protein: CSVKLAGTYEQYF; CDR3 DNA: TGCAGTGTTAAACTAGCGGGGACCTACGAGCAGTACTTC
clone size: .; V gene: TRBV5-5; J gene: TRBJ2-2; D gene: TRBD1; CDR3 protein: CASSLFGTGNTGELFF; CDR3 DNA: TGTGCCAGCAGCTTATTCGGGACAGGGAACACCGGGGAGCTGTTTTTT
clone size: few; V gene: TRBV25-1; J gene: TRBJ2-1; D gene: TRBD2; CDR3 protein: CASSWAGVERNEQFF; CDR3 DNA: TGTGCCAGCAGTTGGGCGGGGGTAGAGCGCAATGAGCAGTTCTTC
clone size: .; V gene: TRBV7-9; J gene: TRBJ2-5; D gene: .; CDR3 protein: CASSPGGGAGETQYF; CDR3 DNA: TGTGCCAGCAGCCCAGGAGGAGGGGCTGGAGAGACCCAGTACTTC
clone size: few; V gene: TRBV6-2/TRBV6-3; J gene: TRBJ2-7; D gene: .; CDR3 protein: CASSILRSEQYF; CDR3 DNA: TGTGCCAGCAGTATCCTAAGGAGCGAGCAGTACTTC
clone size: .; V gene: TRBV4-3; J gene: TRBJ2-7; D gene: .; CDR3 protein: CASSQGSGPGYEQYF; CDR3 DNA: TGCGCCAGCAGCCAAGGAAGCGGCCCAGGCTACGAGCAGTACTTC
clone size: few; V gene: TRBV5-6; J gene: TRBJ2-5; D gene: TRBD1; CDR3 protein: CASSSSPGQKYQETQYF; CDR3 DNA: TGTGCCAGCAGCTCTTCCCCGGGACAGAAGTACCAAGAGACCCAGTACTTC
clone size: .; V gene: TRBV28; J gene: TRBJ1-5; D gene: TRBD1; CDR3 protein: CASKPPGTGVFNQPQHF; CDR3 DNA: TGTGCCAGCAAACCGCCCGGGACAGGGGTTTTTAATCAGCCCCAGCATTTT
clone size: .; V gene: TRBV6-6; J gene: TRBJ1-2; D gene: .; CDR3 protein: CASSQRGSYGYTF; CDR3 DNA: TGTGCCAGCAGTCAACGGGGGAGCTATGGCTACACCTTC
clone size: once; V gene: TRBV10-3; J gene: TRBJ2-7; D gene: .; CDR3 protein: CAIGGQTYEQYF; CDR3 DNA: TGTGCCATCGGGGGGCAAACCTACGAGCAGTACTTC
clone size: few; V gene: TRBV20-1; J gene: TRBJ1-2; D gene: .; CDR3 protein: CSAKRLRGLLYGYTF; CDR3 DNA: TGCAGTGCAAAAAGACTCAGGGGCCTACTCTATGGCTACACCTTC
clone size: .; V gene: TRBV27; J gene: TRBJ2-7; D gene: .; CDR3 protein: CASSLQRGWDEQYF; CDR3 DNA: TGTGCCAGCAGTTTGCAGAGAGGGTGGGACGAGCAGTACTTC
clone size: .; V gene: TRBV6-6; J gene: TRBJ2-7; D gene: TRBD2; CDR3 protein: CASKESGGLSYEQYF; CDR3 DNA: TGTGCCAGCAAGGAGTCGGGGGGGCTCTCCTACGAGCAGTACTTC
clone size: few; V gene: TRBV20-1; J gene: TRBJ1-1; D gene: .; CDR3 protein: CSARRDAKTEAFF; CDR3 DNA: TGCAGCGCCAGAAGGGACGCGAAGACTGAAGCTTTCTTT
clone size: .; V gene: TRBV20-1; J gene: TRBJ2-7; D gene: .; CDR3 protein: CSARRTEYEQYF; CDR3 DNA: TGCAGTGCTAGAAGGACAGAATACGAGCAGTACTTC
clone size: .; V gene: TRBV28; J gene: TRBJ2-5; D gene: .; CDR3 protein: CASRLGTARETQYF; CDR3 DNA: TGTGCCAGCAGACTTGGGACCGCCAGGGAGACCCAGTACTTC
clone size: .; V gene: TRBV28; J gene: TRBJ1-5; D gene: TRBD1; CDR3 protein: CASSPPGGQANNQPQHF; CDR3 DNA: TGTGCCAGCAGCCCTCCTGGGGGACAGGCAAACAATCAGCCCCAGCATTTT
clone size: .; V gene: TRBV12-5; J gene: TRBJ1-5; D gene: .; CDR3 protein: CASGLVRGEDNQPQHF; CDR3 DNA: TGTGCTAGTGGTTTGGTGCGCGGAGAGGACAATCAGCCCCAGCATTTT
clone size: few; V gene: TRBV6-6; J gene: TRBJ2-6; D gene: .; CDR3 protein: CASSMTGTSGANVLTF; CDR3 DNA: TGTGCCAGCAGCATGACAGGTACCTCTGGGGCCAACGTCCTGACTTTC
clone size: .; V gene: TRBV7-9; J gene: TRBJ2-2; D gene: TRBD1; CDR3 protein: CASSSHRGTGELFF; CDR3 DNA: TGTGCCAGCAGCTCCCACAGGGGTACCGGGGAGCTGTTTTTT
clone size: .; V gene: TRBV24-1; J gene: TRBJ1-4; D gene: .; CDR3 protein: CATSDDGTGDEKLFF; CDR3 DNA: TGTGCCACCAGTGATGACGGGACGGGGGATGAAAAACTGTTTTTT
clone size: few; V gene: TRBV25-1; J gene: TRBJ2-1; D gene: .; CDR3 protein: CASKWGDEQFF; CDR3 DNA: TGTGCCAGCAAGTGGGGAGATGAGCAGTTCTTC
clone size: .; V gene: TRBV5-1; J gene: TRBJ1-3; D gene: TRBD1; CDR3 protein: CASSTWTGSSGNTIYF; CDR3 DNA: TGCGCCAGCAGCACCTGGACAGGGTCCTCTGGAAACACCATATATTTT
clone size: .; V gene: TRBV6-5; J gene: TRBJ1-2; D gene: TRBD1; CDR3 protein: CASTGTGVYGYTF; CDR3 DNA: TGTGCCAGCACTGGGACAGGGGTCTATGGCTACACCTTC
clone size: .; V gene: TRBV11-2; J gene: TRBJ1-2; D gene: .; CDR3 protein: CASSLGLGGYRYGYTF; CDR3 DNA: TGTGCCAGCAGCTTGGGGCTCGGGGGTTATCGCTATGGCTACACCTTC
clone size: .; V gene: TRBV24-1; J gene: TRBJ2-7; D gene: .; CDR3 protein: CATSDKGGSCYEQYF; CDR3 DNA: TGTGCCACCAGTGATAAGGGCGGTTCCTGCTACGAGCAGTACTTC
clone size: .; V gene: TRBV6-4; J gene: TRBJ2-6; D gene: TRBD1; CDR3 protein: CASSETGGSGANVLTF; CDR3 DNA: TGTGCCAGCAGTGAGACAGGGGGCTCTGGGGCCAACGTCCTGACTTTC
clone size: few; V gene: TRBV3-1; J gene: TRBJ2-1; D gene: TRBD1; CDR3 protein: CASSQDGQGDNEQFF; CDR3 DNA: TGTGCCAGCAGCCAAGATGGACAGGGGGACAATGAGCAGTTCTTC
clone size: .; V gene: TRBV3-1; J gene: TRBJ2-5; D gene: .; CDR3 protein: CASSQDHRAGRWETQYF; CDR3 DNA: TGTGCCAGCAGCCAAGATCACCGGGCTGGAAGGTGGGAGACCCAGTACTTC
clone size: .; V gene: TRBV7-4; J gene: TRBJ1-4; D gene: .; CDR3 protein: CASSPAAKTGPAEKLFF; CDR3 DNA: TGTGCCAGCAGCCCCGCGGCGAAGACAGGACCCGCTGAAAAACTGTTTTTT
clone size: .; V gene: TRBV23-1; J gene: TRBJ2-7; D gene: TRBD2; CDR3 protein: CASSHPGEGLVRYEQYF; CDR3 DNA: TGCGCCAGCAGTCACCCCGGGGAGGGACTAGTCCGTTACGAGCAGTACTTC
clone size: few; V gene: TRBV20-1; J gene: TRBJ2-7; D gene: TRBD1; CDR3 protein: CSARDLQGDSYEQYF; CDR3 DNA: TGCAGTGCTAGAGATTTGCAGGGGGACTCCTACGAGCAGTACTTC
clone size: few; V gene: TRBV29-1; J gene: TRBJ2-1; D gene: .; CDR3 protein: CSVVGDIYSRDSYNEQFF; CDR3 DNA: TGCAGCGTTGTGGGGGATATTTACAGTCGCGACTCCTACAATGAGCAGTTCTTC
clone size: few; V gene: TRBV9; J gene: TRBJ1-1; D gene: TRBD1; CDR3 protein: CASSVGVAGTGATEAFF; CDR3 DNA: TGTGCCAGCAGCGTAGGGGTTGCAGGGACAGGGGCCACTGAAGCTTTCTTT
clone size: .; V gene: TRBV25-1; J gene: TRBJ2-1; D gene: TRBD2; CDR3 protein: CASSEGASGGKEQFF; CDR3 DNA: TGTGCCAGCAGTGAAGGGGCTAGCGGGGGCAAAGAGCAGTTCTTC